This is a list of T cell receptor beta chains from one sample in a study of T cell changes during pregnancy in multiple sclerosis. The table came from immunoSEQ multiplex PCR; TCRdb's copy has only in-frame clones and leaves some out. This sample has some 80,000 clones; approximately 90% occur once, and the top ten carry 1.4%. Material: peripheral blood, obtained before pregnancy. The source is a female donor with multiple sclerosis, enrolled in a pregnancy study. The CDR3 runs from the conserved cysteine through the conserved F or W. The D gene is left open where the match is weak. Where a row states a size, it is once, few, many or the class of an expanded clone; other rows omit it.

v_call,j_call,d_call,clone_size,cdr3_aa,cdr3_nt
TRBV6-5,TRBJ2-7,NA,NA,CASSYSGLREQYF,TGTGCCAGCAGTTACAGTGGGCTTCGCGAGCAGTACTTC
TRBV2,TRBJ2-7,TRBD1,many,CASRTGTYEQYF,TGTGCCAGCAGGACAGGGACCTACGAGCAGTACTTC
TRBV7-2,TRBJ2-7,TRBD1,NA,CASSPGGRTGAYEQYF,TGTGCCAGCAGCCCAGGGGGAAGGACAGGGGCCTACGAGCAGTACTTC
TRBV30,TRBJ2-5,NA,NA,CAWGTLQETQYF,TGTGCCTGGGGGACACTTCAAGAGACCCAGTACTTC
TRBV4-1,TRBJ2-1,TRBD1,NA,CASSPWDRENEQFF,TGCGCCAGCAGCCCTTGGGACAGGGAAAATGAGCAGTTCTTC
TRBV5-1,TRBJ2-5,NA,NA,CASSLEGETQYF,TGCGCCAGCAGCTTGGAGGGGGAGACCCAGTACTTC
TRBV5-1,TRBJ1-1,TRBD1,once,CASSLRDRGPPDTEAFF,TGCGCCAGCAGCCTCCGGGACAGGGGGCCCCCCGACACTGAAGCTTTCTTT
TRBV6-4,TRBJ1-2,TRBD1,NA,CASSPTGGNYGYTF,TGTGCCAGCAGTCCTACAGGGGGAAATTATGGCTACACCTTC
TRBV15,TRBJ1-4,TRBD1,NA,CATSREGTGASNEKLFF,TGTGCCACCAGCAGAGAAGGGACAGGGGCCTCGAATGAAAAACTGTTTTTT
TRBV9,TRBJ2-3,NA,NA,CASSRSTDTQYF,TGTGCCAGCAGTCGGAGCACAGATACGCAGTATTTT
TRBV29-1,TRBJ2-1,TRBD1,once,CSVPKDRQGEQFF,TGCAGCGTTCCCAAGGATCGACAGGGGGAGCAGTTCTTC
TRBV5-1,TRBJ2-3,NA,NA,CASSLIPGHSTDTQYF,TGCGCCAGCAGCTTGATTCCGGGACACAGCACAGATACGCAGTATTTT
TRBV29-1,TRBJ2-1,TRBD1,NA,CSVEPGGAEQFF,TGCAGCGTTGAACCAGGGGGCGCGGAGCAGTTCTTC
TRBV6-1,TRBJ1-5,TRBD1,NA,CASSAQGASNQPQHF,TGTGCCAGCAGTGCACAGGGGGCGAGCAATCAGCCCCAGCATTTT
TRBV4-1,TRBJ2-6,TRBD1,NA,CASSLHVGTGRANVLTF,TGCGCCAGCAGCCTTCACGTCGGGACAGGGCGGGCCAACGTCCTGACTTTC
TRBV5-6,TRBJ1-2,TRBD1,NA,CASSTGVSNYGYTF,TGTGCCAGCAGCACAGGGGTGTCTAACTATGGCTACACCTTC
TRBV11-2,TRBJ1-3,NA,NA,CASSFPRDTIYF,TGTGCCAGCAGCTTTCCTCGGGACACCATATATTTT
TRBV9,TRBJ2-1,TRBD2,NA,CASSVATSGGSYNEQFF,TGTGCCAGCAGCGTAGCTACTAGCGGGGGTTCCTACAATGAGCAGTTCTTC
TRBV19,TRBJ2-5,TRBD1,once,CASSGQGRETQYF,TGTGCCAGTAGTGGACAGGGGCGAGAGACCCAGTACTTC
TRBV7-3,TRBJ2-3,NA,NA,CASALSNTDTQYF,TGTGCCAGCGCACTTTCTAACACAGATACGCAGTATTTT
TRBV7-8,TRBJ1-2,NA,NA,CASSLGRNYGYTF,TGTGCCAGCAGCTTAGGCCGGAACTATGGCTACACCTTC
TRBV5-6,TRBJ2-1,TRBD1,once,CASSLTGTGARSNEQFF,TGTGCCAGCAGCTTGACGGGGACAGGGGCCCGTTCCAATGAGCAGTTCTTC
TRBV2,TRBJ2-6,NA,once,CASSGWDWGGANVLTF,TGTGCCAGCAGTGGATGGGACTGGGGGGGGGCCAACGTCCTGACTTTC
TRBV5-6,TRBJ2-1,NA,NA,CASSPGQPIEQFF,TGTGCCAGCAGCCCCGGACAGCCGATTGAGCAGTTCTTC
TRBV5-1,TRBJ1-1,NA,NA,CASSKQGNPEAFF,TGCGCCAGCAGTAAACAGGGAAACCCTGAAGCTTTCTTT
TRBV2,TRBJ2-7,NA,NA,CASRGSSYEQYF,TGTGCCAGCCGGGGAAGCTCCTACGAGCAGTACTTC
TRBV2,TRBJ2-1,NA,NA,CASIPTGALSSYNEQFF,TGTGCCAGCATCCCCACTGGGGCCCTTAGCTCCTACAATGAGCAGTTCTTC
TRBV5-1,TRBJ2-6,NA,NA,CASSFQGLRSGANVLTF,TGCGCCAGCAGCTTTCAGGGACTCCGCTCTGGGGCCAACGTCCTGACTTTC
TRBV18,TRBJ1-3,NA,NA,CASSPKRDSGNTIYF,TGTGCCAGCTCACCAAAGAGGGACTCTGGAAACACCATATATTTT
TRBV21-1,TRBJ1-6,NA,NA,CASTRSPARAAYNSPLHF,TGTGCCAGCACCCGATCCCCGGCCAGGGCAGCTTATAATTCACCCCTCCACTTT
TRBV5-1,TRBJ1-5,NA,NA,CASSKGQNQPQHF,TGCGCCAGCAGCAAAGGACAGAATCAGCCCCAGCATTTT
TRBV7-7,TRBJ2-2,NA,NA,CASSRDINTGELFF,TGTGCTAGCAGCAGGGACATAAACACCGGGGAGCTGTTTTTT
TRBV7-2,TRBJ2-5,NA,NA,CASSHGQGGEETQYF,TGTGCCAGCAGCCACGGACAGGGAGGGGAAGAGACCCAGTACTTC
TRBV4-2,TRBJ2-1,TRBD2,NA,CASSSQTSGGAGNEQFF,TGTGCCAGCAGCTCCCAGACTAGCGGGGGGGCCGGCAATGAGCAGTTCTTC
TRBV12-5,TRBJ2-6,TRBD1,NA,CASGSRQGAGESGANVLTF,TGTGCTAGTGGCTCGAGACAGGGGGCTGGAGAGTCTGGGGCCAACGTCCTGACTTTC
TRBV13,TRBJ1-1,NA,NA,CASSSPTSTNTEAFF,TGTGCCAGCAGCTCCCCGACATCTACGAACACTGAAGCTTTCTTT
TRBV10-2,TRBJ1-2,NA,NA,CASSEGNRPGHGYTF,TGCGCCAGCAGTGAGGGGAACAGGCCCGGGCATGGCTACACCTTC
TRBV10-3,TRBJ1-3,NA,NA,CAISDPERRGNTIYF,TGTGCCATCAGTGATCCCGAAAGGAGGGGAAACACCATATATTTT
TRBV19,TRBJ2-5,NA,once,CASSRGGGLQETQYF,TGTGCCAGTAGCCGAGGTGGCGGGTTACAAGAGACCCAGTACTTC
TRBV18,TRBJ1-4,NA,NA,CASSPPGLQLGNEKLFF,TGTGCCAGCTCACCACCGGGCCTGCAGTTGGGTAATGAAAAACTGTTTTTT
TRBV9,TRBJ1-1,NA,NA,CASSPFTTEGTEAFF,TGTGCCAGCAGCCCCTTTACGACCGAGGGCACTGAAGCTTTCTTT
TRBV6-4,TRBJ2-1,TRBD2,once,CASSDLMAGVSYSSYNEQFF,TGTGCCAGCAGTGACTTAATGGCGGGGGTTTCCTACAGCTCCTACAATGAGCAGTTCTTC
TRBV10-3,TRBJ1-5,NA,NA,CAISESGRENQPQHF,TGTGCCATCAGTGAGTCGGGCAGAGAGAATCAGCCCCAGCATTTT
TRBV6-1,TRBJ1-2,TRBD1,NA,CASSERDRNGYTF,TGTGCCAGCAGTGAGAGGGACAGAAACGGCTACACCTTC
TRBV2,TRBJ1-1,TRBD1,NA,CASSVDRGNTEAFF,TGTGCCAGCAGTGTCGACAGGGGGAACACTGAAGCTTTCTTT
TRBV5-4,TRBJ2-1,TRBD2,NA,CASSAPGLADEYPFF,TGTGCCAGCAGCGCACCGGGACTAGCTGACGAGTATCCGTTCTTC
TRBV13,TRBJ2-2,TRBD1,NA,CASSFAGQGATGELFF,TGTGCCAGCAGCTTTGCAGGACAGGGGGCGACCGGGGAGCTGTTTTTT
TRBV19,TRBJ2-2,NA,NA,CASSDRAQSLGGLFF,TGTGCCAGTAGTGATAGGGCTCAATCGCTCGGAGGGCTGTTTTTT
TRBV10-1,TRBJ2-7,TRBD1,few,CASSVPGQGYEQYF,TGCGCCAGCAGTGTCCCGGGACAGGGCTACGAGCAGTACTTC